Given below is one T cell receptor (beta chain) in context. The antigen is unknown. This specimen belongs to a study of PD-1 blockade in mismatch repair-deficient tumors. The assay was immunoSEQ multiplex PCR, and TCRdb's table has in-frame clones only and misses some. The table lists tens of thousands of clones, over 70% of them singletons. Study-level results: Tumor-resident clones, often absent from pretreatment blood, expanded after pembrolizumab and then contracted.

This CDR3 contains 16 residues. Trimming took 2 bases from V and 6 from J, leaving 19 bases between them. Per germline, CDR1 SGHVS and CDR2 FQNEAQ. A few pembrolizumab responders had their TCRs sequenced. This chain joins TRBV7-8 and TRBJ1-1; TRBD1 is a possible D gene (6 bases). Material: peripheral blood, obtained 12 weeks after starting pembrolizumab. This receptor was obtained from an adult with mismatch repair-deficient cancer. CDR3 in amino acids: CASSLFRPGAGSEAFF. The CDR3 DNA reads as TGTGCCAGCAGCTTATTTCGTCCGGGGGCTGGGTCTGAAGCTTTCTTT.